These 9 T cell receptor beta chains originate from one sample sequenced in a study of cytomegalovirus exposure and HLA in healthy donors. This PCR relied on a set of 60 Vbeta primers and 13 Jbeta primers. TCRdb's table, derived via immunoSEQ multiplex PCR, lists solely in-frame clones and lacks some. The sample records roughly 140,000 clones, roughly 80% being singletons. Sequencing input: PBMCs. These receptors were taken from a human donor in good health.

This rearrangement joins TRBV19 to TRBJ1-6; the match to TRBD1 covers 8 bases. Germline V CDR1 and CDR2: LNHDA, SQIVND (reference sequence). J lost 7 bases, V lost 6 bases, and 8 bases had no gene match. The CDR3 spans 15 residues. Written as DNA, the CDR3 is TGTGCCAGTAGGCCAGGACAGGGCGGCAATTCACCCCTCCACTTT. It yields the protein CASRPGQGGNSPLHF.

This CDR3 is CASSLESIMNTEAFF. The CDR3 DNA is TGCGCCAGCAGCCTTGAGTCTATTATGAACACTGAAGCTTTCTTT. This chain joins TRBV4-1 and TRBJ1-1; D remains ambiguous. CDR1 is MGHRA, CDR2 YSYEKL, per germline. This CDR3 has 15 residues. V was clipped by 4 bases and J by 0 bases, with 12 bases between them.

The rearrangement uses TRBV30 and TRBJ2-7, with 12 bases fitting TRBD2. This CDR3 is 17 amino acids long. Germline trimming cut 3 bases from V and 6 bases from J; bases unmatched to any gene: 15. The V gene's germline CDR1 is GTSNPN and CDR2 SVGIG (reference sequence). CDR3 coding DNA: TGTGCCTGGAGCGGACTAGCGGGGCATCCGTCGACGAGCGAGCAGTACTTC. Protein product: CAWSGLAGHPSTSEQYF.

V is TRBV28 and J is TRBJ2-2; D uncertain. The CDR3 contains 13 residues. V lost 11 bases and J 2 bases, leaving 12 bases between the germline ends. Germline V gene sequence: CDR1 MDHEN, CDR2 SYDVKM. CDR3 coding DNA: TGTGCCGCTGCCGCGCGTAACACCGGGGAGCTGTTTTTT. Its translation is CAAAARNTGELFF.

The J gene is TRBJ2-7, the V gene TRBV7-8, with D perhaps matching TRBD2 (6 bases). This CDR3 contains 14 residues. Deletions cut 6 bases from V and 0 bases from J, with 12 bases between. Germline V gene lookup returns CDR1 SGHVS and CDR2 FQNEAQ. CDR3 coding DNA: TGTGCCAGCAGTTCGGGGGACGCCTCCTACGAGCAGTACTTC. It is translated as CASSSGDASYEQYF.

V usage is TRBV27 and J usage is TRBJ2-3; 7 positions agree with TRBD1. This CDR3 region has 15 residues. V was clipped by 6 bases and J by 2 bases; unmatched bases: 8. Germline assignment: CDR1 MNHEY and CDR2 SMNVEV (reference sequence). CDR3: CASSLTGYDTDTQYF. As DNA, the CDR3 is TGTGCCAGCAGCCTGACAGGGTACGACACAGATACGCAGTATTTT.

The J gene is TRBJ2-1, the V gene TRBV28; the D is unclear. The CDR3 has 15 amino acids. Germline V gives CDR1 MDHEN, CDR2 SYDVKM. The germline V and J ends were trimmed by 5 bases and 9 bases, with 20 bases remaining between them. The CDR3 sequence is CASSTAAGFSTEQFF. In nucleotides, the CDR3 is TGTGCCAGCAGTACGGCGGCCGGCTTTTCTACTGAGCAGTTCTTC.

The chain uses TRBV28 and TRBJ2-1, with 14 bases that match TRBD2. Unmatched junction bases numbered 4, after V lost 6 bases and J lost 6 bases. The length of the CDR3 is 15 residues. Looked up from germline, CDR1 is MDHEN and CDR2 is SYDVKM. This chain's CDR3 is CASRYGLAGGNEQFF. CDR3 nucleotides: TGTGCCAGCAGATACGGACTAGCGGGAGGCAATGAGCAGTTCTTC.

The genes are TRBV7-9 and TRBJ1-2; TRBD1 matches at 7 bases. CDR3 size: 15 residues. The ends lost 5 bases at V and 2 bases at J; junction bases unmatched: 8. CDR1 SEHNR and CDR2 FQNEAQ come from the germline V gene (reference sequence). The CDR3 spells CASSLRDSVNYGYTF. The DNA of the CDR3 is TGTGCCAGCAGCCTGCGGGACAGCGTAAACTATGGCTACACCTTC.